What follows describes a single T cell receptor (beta chain). Sampling of blood occurred at baseline, cycle 4 day 1, and cycle 7 day 1. Germline V lookup: CDR1 GTSNPN, CDR2 SVGIG (reference sequence). The CDR3 contains 14 residues. The trim removed 0 bases at V and 8 bases at J, leaving 4 bases unmatched. This specimen comes from a study of OX40 agonist ivuxolimab in advanced cancers. Overall study context: As their treatment, patients were administered ivuxolimab, an agonistic anti-OX40 (CD134) antibody. Every 2 weeks, ivuxolimab was infused into the patients intravenously at between 0.01 and 10 mg/kg.

TCRdb's copy holds only in-frame clones and misses some; the assay was immunoSEQ multiplex PCR. The data contain around 39,000 clones, roughly 80% of them seen just once; the ten biggest clones take up 8.5% to 14%. Here the sequenced sample was CD4+ or CD8+ T cells sorted from blood, taken in a trial of the OX40 agonist ivuxolimab. The clonotype comes from an adult with an advanced solid tumor such as melanoma, head and neck, liver or kidney cancer. The V gene is TRBV30, the J gene TRBJ1-4, with 9 nucleotides matching TRBD1. This chain's CDR3 is CAWSVTGGYEKLFF. DNA for the CDR3: TGTGCCTGGAGTGTAACAGGGGGCTACGAAAAACTGTTTTTT.